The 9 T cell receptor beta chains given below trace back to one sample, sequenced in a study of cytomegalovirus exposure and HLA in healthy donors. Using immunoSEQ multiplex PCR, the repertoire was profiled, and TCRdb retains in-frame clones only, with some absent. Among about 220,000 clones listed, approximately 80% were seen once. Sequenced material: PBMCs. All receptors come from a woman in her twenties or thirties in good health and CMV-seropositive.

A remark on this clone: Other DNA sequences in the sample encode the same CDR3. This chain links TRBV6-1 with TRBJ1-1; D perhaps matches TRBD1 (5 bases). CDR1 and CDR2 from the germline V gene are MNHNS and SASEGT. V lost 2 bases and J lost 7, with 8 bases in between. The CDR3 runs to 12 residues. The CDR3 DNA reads TGTGCCAGCAGTGAACAGGGAGATGAAGCTTTCTTT. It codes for CASSEQGDEAFF.

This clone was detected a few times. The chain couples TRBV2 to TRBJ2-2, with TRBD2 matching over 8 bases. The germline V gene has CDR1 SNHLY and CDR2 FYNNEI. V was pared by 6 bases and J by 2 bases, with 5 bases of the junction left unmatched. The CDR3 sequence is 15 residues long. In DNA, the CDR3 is TGTGCCAGCAGGGTTAGCGGGGACAACACCGGGGAGCTGTTTTTT. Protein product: CASRVSGDNTGELFF. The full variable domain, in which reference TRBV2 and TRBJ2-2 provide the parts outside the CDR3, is EPEVTQTPSHQVTQMGQEVILRCVPISNHLYFYWYRQILGQKVEFLVSFYNNEISEKSEIFDDQFSVERPDGSNFTLKIRSTKLEDSAMYFCASRVSGDNTGELFFGEGSRLTVL.

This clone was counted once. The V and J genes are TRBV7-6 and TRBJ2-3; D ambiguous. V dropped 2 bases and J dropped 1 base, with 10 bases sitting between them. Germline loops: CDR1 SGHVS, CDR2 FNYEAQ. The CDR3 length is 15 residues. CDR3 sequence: CASSLRDGRTDTQYF. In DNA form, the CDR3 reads TGTGCCAGCAGCTTAAGAGACGGCCGCACAGATACGCAGTATTTT. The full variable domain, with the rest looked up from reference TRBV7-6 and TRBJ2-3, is GAGVSQSPRYKVTKRGQDVALRCDPISGHVSLYWYRQALGQGPEFLTYFNYEAQQDKSGLPNDRFSAERPEGSISTLTIQRTEQRDSAMYRCASSLRDGRTDTQYFGPGTRLTVL.

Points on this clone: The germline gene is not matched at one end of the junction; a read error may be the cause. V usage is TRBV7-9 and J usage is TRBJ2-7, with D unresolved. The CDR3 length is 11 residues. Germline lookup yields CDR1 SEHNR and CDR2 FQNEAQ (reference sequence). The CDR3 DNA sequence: TGTGCCAGCACCGATAGAGACACTCTAACGTTC. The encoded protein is CASTDRDTLTF. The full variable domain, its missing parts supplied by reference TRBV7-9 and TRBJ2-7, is DTGVSQNPRHKITKRGQNVTFRCDPISEHNRLYWYRQTLGQGPEFLTYFQNEAQLEKSRLLSDRFSAERPKGSFSTLEIQRTEQGDSAMYLCASTDRDTLTFGPGTRLTVT.

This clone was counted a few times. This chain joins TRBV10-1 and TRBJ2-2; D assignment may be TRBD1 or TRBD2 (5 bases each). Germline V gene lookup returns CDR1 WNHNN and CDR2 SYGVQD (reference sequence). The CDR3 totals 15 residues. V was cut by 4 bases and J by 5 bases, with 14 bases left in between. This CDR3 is CASSVGTDFTGELFF. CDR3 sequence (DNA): TGCGCCAGCAGTGTCGGGACGGACTTTACCGGGGAGCTGTTTTTT.

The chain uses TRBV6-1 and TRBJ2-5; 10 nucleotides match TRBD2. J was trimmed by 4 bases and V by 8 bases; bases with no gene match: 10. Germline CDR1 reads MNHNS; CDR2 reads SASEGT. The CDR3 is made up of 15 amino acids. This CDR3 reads CASGEAGGAGETQYF. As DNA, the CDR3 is TGTGCCAGCGGGGAAGCGGGAGGGGCGGGAGAGACCCAGTACTTC.

The CDR3 is CASSLAPWEQFF. The DNA of the CDR3 is TGTGCCAGCAGCTTGGCCCCCTGGGAGCAGTTCTTC. The chain carries TRBV5-6 and TRBJ2-1; D not resolved. This CDR3 contains 12 residues. V lost 0 bases and J lost 10, with 8 bases in between. Germline V lookup: CDR1 SGHDT, CDR2 YYEEEE.

CDR3 DNA: TGTGCCAGCATCGCAGCGAACACTGAAGCTTTCTTT. It specifies CASIAANTEAFF. This rearrangement joins TRBV2 to TRBJ1-1; D gene ambiguous. Germline-derived CDR1 and CDR2 are SNHLY and FYNNEI. The CDR3 runs to 12 residues. Trimming stripped 7 bases from V and 1 base from J, with 7 bases between.

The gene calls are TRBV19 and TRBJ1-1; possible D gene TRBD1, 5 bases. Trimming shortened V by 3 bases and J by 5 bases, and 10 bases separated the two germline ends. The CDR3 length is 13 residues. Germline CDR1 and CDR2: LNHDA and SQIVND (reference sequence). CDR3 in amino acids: CASSMERQTEAFF. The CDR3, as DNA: TGTGCCAGTAGTATGGAGAGACAGACTGAAGCTTTCTTT. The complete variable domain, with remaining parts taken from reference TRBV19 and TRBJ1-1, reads DGGITQSPKYLFRKEGQNVTLSCEQNLNHDAMYWYRQDPGQGLRLIYYSQIVNDFQKGDIAEGYSVSREKKESFPLTVTSAQKNPTAFYLCASSMERQTEAFFGQGTRLTVV.